This T cell receptor (beta chain) was profiled in a study of cytomegalovirus exposure and HLA in healthy donors. In the PCR, 60 Vbeta and 13 Jbeta primers were used. Profiling relied on immunoSEQ multiplex PCR, and the TCRdb table lists in-frame clones only, not all of them. The sample includes around 130,000 clones, around two thirds seen only once; the top ten take about 2.6%. The material sequenced was PBMCs. The sequence derives from a human donor in good health.

As DNA, the CDR3 is TGTGCCAGCAGCGTTGACCCGGGACAGGTTGGCCCAGATACGCAGTATTTT. It translates to CASSVDPGQVGPDTQYF. V is TRBV9 and J is TRBJ2-3; 8 bases line up with TRBD1. Trimming cost V 2 bases and J 4 bases; bases outside gene matches: 12. Germline V lookup: CDR1 SGDLS, CDR2 YYNGEE. The CDR3 is made up of 17 amino acids.